The entry below describes one T cell receptor beta chain. The antigen remains unidentified. Clones were read by immunoSEQ multiplex PCR, and TCRdb kept only the in-frame ones, dropping some. The sample consists of 300,000 to 400,000 clones, approximately 84% of them appearing once. The sample belongs to a study of Ad26.COV2.S vaccination and SARS-CoV-2 variants. For the study at large: Vaccine-arm donor from the placebo-controlled COV1001 Ad26.COV2.S trial. General study results and limits: Vaccine recipients had higher spike-specific TCR breadth than placebo recipients. Breadth and depth estimates from TCRs may understate total T cell responses.

Treatment noted: some 19 received Ad26.COV2.S at low or high dose, single or two shots; roughly five received placebo; per-sample allocation not given. It was on day 63 after the first vaccine or placebo injection that samples were taken. This CDR3 contains 13 residues. The V end lost 3 bases, the J end lost 7 bases, and 15 bases lay between the germline ends. Looked up from germline, CDR1 is DFQATT and CDR2 is SNEGSKA (reference sequence). This rearrangement joins TRBV20-1 to TRBJ1-1, with TRBD1 as a possible D gene (5 bases). The TCR comes from a person between 18 and 65 years old who received the Ad26.COV2.S COVID-19 vaccine or a placebo. This material consisted of peripheral blood, taken in a trial of Ad26.COV2.S vaccine versus placebo. The CDR3 protein is CSASLGGRLEAFF. Here the CDR3 DNA reads TGCAGTGCTAGTCTGGGGGGGAGGCTTGAAGCTTTCTTT.